One and the same sample provided the 11 T cell receptor beta chains below, sequenced in a study of Tregs in tolerant kidney transplant recipients. Profiled with immunoSEQ multiplex PCR; TCRdb holds only in-frame clones, not every one. The top ten hold approximately 11% of the sample, which has 50,000 to 85,000 clones, around 90% seen once. The sequences come from CD8+ T cells from blood, collected before the transplant. The origin of the receptors is a human donor who received a combined kidney and bone marrow transplant.

The rearrangement uses TRBV19 and TRBJ1-1, with D perhaps TRBD1 (6 bases). From germline, CDR1 is LNHDA and CDR2 SQIVND (reference sequence). This CDR3 has 12 amino acids. With 10 bases removed from V and 9 bases from J, the gap between germline ends came to 18 bases. The DNA for the CDR3 is TGTGCCACAATACAGGGATGGAGCCAAGCTTTCTTT. It yields the protein CATIQGWSQAFF.

The rearrangement links TRBV13 to TRBJ1-2, with TRBD1 as a possible D gene (5 bases). V lost 5 bases and J lost 7, with 14 bases in between. CDR3 length equals 13 residues. Germline V gives CDR1 PRHDT, CDR2 FYEKMQ (reference sequence). The CDR3 DNA is TGTGCCAGCAGCCTCACCAGGGTCGTTGGCTACACCTTC. Translation gives CASSLTRVVGYTF.

This chain uses TRBV7-6 with TRBJ2-3; possibly TRBD1 for D (5 bases). The germline V and J ends were trimmed by 7 bases and 2 bases, with 10 bases remaining between them. CDR1 is SGHVS and CDR2 is FNYEAQ in the germline V gene. The CDR3 sequence is 13 residues long. For the CDR3, the DNA is TGTGCCAGCAAGGGGTGGGACACAGATACGCAGTATTTT. Amino acid sequence: CASKGWDTDTQYF.

The rearrangement uses TRBV28 and TRBJ2-7; weak D call: TRBD2 (5 bases). Per germline, CDR1 MDHEN and CDR2 SYDVKM. The ends were cut back, 10 bases at V and 0 bases at J, with 16 bases in the middle. The CDR3 is 14 amino acids. CDR3: CAIKLLGPSYEQYF. CDR3 in DNA: TGTGCCATCAAGTTACTAGGTCCCTCCTACGAGCAGTACTTC.

The chain uses TRBV5-4 and TRBJ2-1, with 9 bases matching TRBD1. CDR1 is SGHNT and CDR2 is YYREEE in the germline V gene (reference sequence). The CDR3 consists of 14 residues. V shed 2 bases, J shed 7 bases, and the junction held 4 bases outside the gene matches. The CDR3 protein is CASSFWGTGNEQFF. DNA for the CDR3: TGTGCCAGCAGCTTCTGGGGGACAGGGAATGAGCAGTTCTTC.

V and J are TRBV28 and TRBJ2-7; 7 nucleotides line up with TRBD2. The CDR3 totals 14 residues. Losses at the gene ends were 1 base for V and 7 bases for J; bases not matched to a gene: 7. CDR1 MDHEN and CDR2 SYDVKM come from the germline V gene. Here the CDR3 reads CASSLSAGVREQYF. The DNA for the CDR3 is TGTGCCAGCAGTTTATCGGCGGGGGTGAGGGAGCAGTACTTC. The full variable domain, completed using reference TRBV28 and TRBJ2-7, is DVKVTQSSRYLVKRTGEKVFLECVQDMDHENMFWYRQDPGLGLRLIYFSYDVKMKEKGDIPEGYSVSREKKERFSLILESASTNQTSMYLCASSLSAGVREQYFGPGTRLTVT.

The rearrangement joins TRBV19 to TRBJ2-1; a possible D gene is TRBD1 (6 bases). This CDR3 is 14 amino acids long. V was trimmed by 3 bases and J by 3 bases, leaving 9 bases between them. Germline lookup yields CDR1 LNHDA and CDR2 SQIVND (reference sequence). The CDR3 DNA reads TGTGCCAGTAGTATCACAGGGAGCTACAATGAGCAGTTCTTC. Amino acid sequence: CASSITGSYNEQFF.

J is TRBJ2-1 and V is TRBV4-1; the match to TRBD2 covers 10 bases. The CDR3 is 17 amino acids. Looked up from germline, CDR1 is MGHRA and CDR2 is YSYEKL. Trimming at V came to 2 bases and at J to 4 bases, leaving 8 bases not matched to a gene. Here the CDR3 DNA reads TGCGCCAGCAGCCAACTCGCTAGCGGGGGCCTATACAATGAGCAGTTCTTC. Amino acid sequence: CASSQLASGGLYNEQFF.

To note about this clone: At the DNA level, this CDR3 is encoded by other sequences in the same sample as well. The V and J genes are TRBV5-4 and TRBJ2-3; D call uncertain. Germline V lookup: CDR1 SGHNT, CDR2 YYREEE (reference sequence). This CDR3 region has 12 residues. Trimming left V 4 bases short and J 0 bases short, with 3 bases between. The DNA of the CDR3 is TGTGCCAGCAGCCTAAGCACAGATACGCAGTATTTT. Encoded protein: CASSLSTDTQYF.

The chain is built from TRBV4-1 and TRBJ2-1; possibly TRBD1 for D (5 bases). This CDR3 region has 15 residues. Germline V gene sequence: CDR1 MGHRA, CDR2 YSYEKL. With 5 bases removed from V and 1 base from J, the gap between germline ends came to 12 bases. CDR3 in DNA: TGCGCCAGCAGCAGTAGGGGCTCTTCCTACAATGAGCAGTTCTTC. This sequence encodes CASSSRGSSYNEQFF.

The chain carries TRBV29-1 and TRBJ1-2; D perhaps matches TRBD1 (6 bases). Per germline, CDR1 SQVTM and CDR2 ANQGSEA. Trimming took off 3 bases at V and 4 bases at J, with 15 bases between the two ends. The CDR3 runs 14 residues. For the CDR3, the DNA is TGCAGCGTTGAGGCTCGGGACACCCGCTATGGCTACACCTTC. Amino acids: CSVEARDTRYGYTF.